The 14 T cell receptor beta chains presented below share a single source sample, sequenced in a study of molecular identifiers for immune sequencing clone quantification. TCRdb analysed the PCR reads with MiXCR anew, one entry per CDR3 protein. The sample holds hundreds of thousands of distinct CDR3 sequences, 25% seen once. Sequences were obtained from naive CD8+ T cells from blood, with Jurkat cell RNA spiked in. Stated subset: FACS-sorted CD8+CD4-CCR7+CD45RA+ naive T cells. All receptors come from a human donor in good health. Some libraries in this study had Jurkat cell RNA spiked in.

The sample holds many counts of this clonotype. The chain couples TRBV2 to TRBJ1-1, with 7 bases fitting TRBD1. J lost 1 base, V lost 10 bases, and 24 bases had no gene match. This CDR3 is 19 amino acids long. Germline CDR1 reads SNHLY; CDR2 reads FYNNEI. CDR3 region: CATLSGTTINTGENTEAFF. The CDR3 nucleotides read TGTGCCACCCTAAGTGGTACCACGATAAATACAGGGGAGAACACTGAAGCTTTCTTT.

This rearrangement joins TRBV16 to TRBJ2-5; D may match TRBD1 or TRBD2 (5 bases each). Trimming stripped 2 bases from V and 1 base from J, with 8 bases between. Germline V gene data show CDR1 as KGHSY and CDR2 as FQNENV. The CDR3 is made up of 14 amino acids. Here the CDR3 reads CASSQAGTQETQYF. DNA for the CDR3: TGTGCCAGCAGCCAAGCTGGGACCCAAGAGACCCAGTACTTC. Drawing the rest from reference TRBV16 and TRBJ2-5, the complete variable domain is GEEVAQTPKHLVRGEGQKAKLYCAPIKGHSYVFWYQQVLKNEFKFLISFQNENVFDETGMPKERFSAKCLPNSPCSLEIQATKLEDSAVYFCASSQAGTQETQYFGPGTRLLVL.

A remark on this clonotype: With a much larger clone just one base away, this may be a read error. The chain is built from TRBV5-3 and TRBJ2-3, with a weak D call TRBD1 (5 bases). TRBV5-3 is identified as an open reading frame with a role that is uncertain. This CDR3 region has 13 residues. Deletions cut 10 bases from V and 1 base from J, with 13 bases between. CDR3 amino acids: CACRVFRTDTQYF. Written as DNA, the CDR3 is TGTGCCTGCAGGGTATTCCGCACAGATACGCAGTATTTT.

This clonotype was observed a few times. The chain couples TRBV9 to TRBJ2-3; the D gene is possibly TRBD2 (7 bases). This CDR3 contains 16 residues. Germline CDR1 SGDLS, CDR2 YYNGEE. V lost 4 bases, J lost 1 base, and 16 bases lay in between. Here the CDR3 DNA reads TGTGCCAGCAGCAAGAGAAGGGAGGGGGGCACAGATACGCAGTATTTT. This translates into CASSKRREGGTDTQYF.

As to this clonotype: Germline is not matched at one junction end, which may reflect a read error. V usage is TRBV27 and J usage is TRBJ1-1; D might be TRBD1 (6 bases). Germline CDR1 and CDR2: MNHEY and SMNVEV (reference sequence). The CDR3 runs 13 residues. CDR3 DNA sequence: TGTGCCGGCAGTGCGGGACAGAACACTGAAGCTTTCTTT. This sequence encodes CAGSAGQNTEAFF.

The chain recombines TRBV20-1 with TRBJ2-2; D unclear. This CDR3 contains 16 residues. Germline V gene sequence: CDR1 DFQATT, CDR2 SNEGSKA (reference sequence). Trimming took off 0 bases at V and 0 bases at J, with 11 bases between the two ends. DNA of the CDR3: TGCAGTGCTAGAGACCGAGACACCGCGAACACCGGGGAGCTGTTTTTT. It yields the protein CSARDRDTANTGELFF.

In its sample, this clonotype was seen a few times. The chain couples TRBV4-3 to TRBJ2-1, with 10 bases identical to TRBD1. Germline V lookup: CDR1 LGHNA, CDR2 YSLEER. V shed 5 bases, J shed 8 bases, and the junction held 12 bases outside the gene matches. The CDR3 runs to 16 residues. CDR3 amino acids: CASSYQPGQGRDEQFF. CDR3 nucleotide sequence: TGCGCCAGCAGCTATCAGCCGGGACAGGGGAGGGATGAGCAGTTCTTC.

The V call is TRBV20-1, the J call TRBJ2-2; D gene uncertain. Trimming shortened V by 0 bases and J by 2 bases, and 10 bases separated the two germline ends. The CDR3 is made up of 15 amino acids. Germline V gene sequence: CDR1 DFQATT, CDR2 SNEGSKA (reference sequence). CDR3 sequence reads: CSARDKKVNTGELFF. The CDR3 coding sequence is TGCAGTGCTAGAGATAAAAAGGTCAACACCGGGGAGCTGTTTTTT.

This clonotype was recorded at least ten times. J is TRBJ1-5 and V is TRBV6-2 or TRBV6-3; TRBD1 aligns across 7 bases. With 1 base clipped from V and 3 bases from J, the junction kept 3 bases outside the gene matches. The CDR3 runs to 15 residues. Germline CDR1 and CDR2: MNHEY and SVGEGT. In DNA form, the CDR3 reads TGTGCCAGCAGTTACTGGACAGGTTCCAATCAGCCCCAGCATTTT. This translates into CASSYWTGSNQPQHF.

V and J are TRBV2 and TRBJ2-5; D tentatively fits TRBD1 or TRBD2 (6 bases each). Between the trimmed V and J ends, which lost 2 bases and 4 bases, there was a span of 17 bases. Germline CDR1 SNHLY, CDR2 FYNNEI. The CDR3 loop spans 16 amino acids. The CDR3 region has the DNA TGTGCCAGCAGTGAATATTTGTTAGGGGGAGGAGAGACCCAGTACTTC. Protein: CASSEYLLGGGETQYF.

About this clonotype: This CDR3 is missing its conserved last phenylalanine or tryptophan, likely due to a read error. V usage is TRBV6-5 and J usage is TRBJ2-2, with D uncertain. Per germline, CDR1 MNHEY and CDR2 SVGAGI. V lost 3 bases and J 7 bases, leaving 3 bases between the germline ends. The CDR3 covers 11 residues. For the CDR3, the DNA is TGTGCCAGCAGTTATTACGGGGAGCTGTTTCTT. Protein product: CASSYYGELFL.

The CDR3 spells CSAFTSGRAPGELFF. CDR3 coding DNA: TGCAGTGCGTTTACTAGCGGGAGGGCTCCCGGGGAGCTGTTTTTT. This chain connects TRBV20-1 to TRBJ2-2; 13 nucleotides match TRBD2. The CDR3 consists of 15 residues. CDR1 and CDR2 (germline): DFQATT, SNEGSKA (reference sequence). The V and J ends lost 6 bases and 6 bases, in that order; junction bases with no gene match: 7.

This clonotype occurred a few times. V is TRBV27 and J is TRBJ2-6; 9 positions agree with TRBD1. There are 17 residues in the CDR3. V lost 5 bases, J lost 3 bases, and 8 bases stayed unmatched. The germline gives CDR1 MNHEY, CDR2 SMNVEV (reference sequence). The CDR3 reads CASSHITGGFGANVLTF. In DNA, the CDR3 is TGTGCCAGCAGTCATATTACAGGGGGCTTTGGGGCCAACGTCCTGACTTTC.

Comment on this clonotype: A much more abundant neighbour one base away suggests this may be a read error. The CDR3 does not close with the conserved phenylalanine or tryptophan, likely indicating a read error. This chain links TRBV20-1 with TRBJ1-6; 11 positions match TRBD1. Germline V CDR1 and CDR2: DFQATT, SNEGSKA (reference sequence). V trimming: 5 bases; J trimming: 8 bases; junction bases outside the gene matches: 11. The CDR3 runs to 16 residues. The CDR3 DNA follows: TGCAGTGCTTCCCGGGACAGGGGGACGTTCGATTCACCCCTCCACTCT. As protein: CSASRDRGTFDSPLHS.